The 17 T cell receptor beta chains below were found in one sample sequenced in a study of PD-1 blockade in classical Hodgkin lymphoma. All patients relapsed after autologous stem cell transplantation, and brentuximab vedotin exposure varied. Method: immunoSEQ multiplex PCR; TCRdb's copy keeps in-frame clones and lacks some. In the table there are 75,000 to 100,000 clones, about four fifths of which are singletons. The source material was peripheral blood mononuclear cells (PBMCs), sampled before the second cycle of nivolumab. The receptor set was obtained from a human donor with classical Hodgkin lymphoma.

The V and J genes are TRBV19 and TRBJ2-1, with 8 bases lining up with TRBD2. The CDR3 consists of 13 residues. CDR1 and CDR2 (germline): LNHDA, SQIVND (reference sequence). V shed 6 bases and J 7 bases; nucleotides not matched to a gene: 5. CDR3 bases: TGTGCCAGTAGGTCTAGCGGGTGGAATGAGCAGTTCTTC. This codes for CASRSSGWNEQFF.

The chain combines TRBV7-9 with TRBJ2-7, with TRBD1 identical over 8 bases. Germline-derived CDR1 and CDR2 are SEHNR and FQNEAQ (reference sequence). The CDR3 covers 12 residues. V was clipped by 11 bases and J by 3 bases; unmatched bases: 6. CDR3 bases: TGTGCCGACCTCGACAGGGGCTACGAGCAGTACTTC. This encodes CADLDRGYEQYF.

This chain links TRBV30 with TRBJ2-3, with D maybe TRBD2 (6 bases). Germline values: CDR1 GTSNPN, CDR2 SVGIG (reference sequence). The CDR3 contains 16 residues. V was trimmed by 2 bases and J by 0 bases, leaving 15 bases between them. The CDR3 region is CAWSPSRSGSTDTQYF. CDR3 bases: TGTGCCTGGAGTCCCTCCCGGAGCGGGAGCACAGATACGCAGTATTTT.

The chain employs TRBV9 and TRBJ1-2; 9 bases map to TRBD1. The CDR3 length is 14 residues. Trimming removed 4 bases from V and 2 bases from J; junction bases left unmatched: 3. Looked up from germline, CDR1 is SGDLS and CDR2 is YYNGEE. The CDR3 nucleotides are TGTGCCAGCAGCACCGGACAGGGGAACTATGGCTACACCTTC. It codes for CASSTGQGNYGYTF.

The chain combines TRBV6-5 with TRBJ2-7; the match to TRBD2 covers 8 bases. Losses at the gene ends were 6 bases for V and 4 bases for J; bases not matched to a gene: 8. This CDR3 spans 14 amino acids. CDR1 MNHEY and CDR2 SVGAGI come from the germline V gene. The CDR3 reads CASRLRGEAYEQYF. DNA of the CDR3: TGTGCCAGCAGGCTGCGGGGGGAGGCTTACGAGCAGTACTTC.

The chain has TRBV5-5 and TRBJ2-2; D possibly corresponds to TRBD2 (5 bases). V was clipped by 0 bases and J by 2 bases, with 11 bases between them. CDR3 length equals 16 residues. Germline V gene data show CDR1 as SGHKS and CDR2 as YYEKEE (reference sequence). In DNA, the CDR3 is TGTGCCAGCAGCTTGGTTTCGGGGATTAACACCGGGGAGCTGTTTTTT. It is translated as CASSLVSGINTGELFF.

CDR3: CASSPRKSYEQYF. The CDR3 DNA reads TGTGCCAGCAGCCCAAGAAAGTCCTACGAGCAGTACTTC. This chain links TRBV28 with TRBJ2-7; D not resolved. V was shortened by 6 bases and J by 1 base, with 10 bases between the two germline ends. The length of the CDR3 is 13 residues. CDR1 and CDR2 from the germline V gene are MDHEN and SYDVKM.

The V call is TRBV27, the J call TRBJ1-2, with no clear D. Trimming removed 0 bases from V and 8 bases from J, with 7 bases in between. The CDR3 contains 12 residues. Germline V gene sequence: CDR1 MNHEY, CDR2 SMNVEV (reference sequence). CDR3 DNA sequence: TGTGCCAGCAGTTTATCGGTGGGGGGCTACACCTTC. Residues: CASSLSVGGYTF.

Note on this clone: A read error may produce the germline difference seen at one junction end. In DNA, the CDR3 is TGTGCCAGCAGTGACTTGGGGGGCAAGCAGCCCCAGCATTTT. Translated: CASSDLGGKQPQHF. The chain recombines TRBV6-1 with TRBJ1-5, with D possibly TRBD1 on 6 matching bases. Germline CDR1 MNHNS, CDR2 SASEGT. The CDR3 extends over 14 amino acids.

The genes are TRBV5-1 and TRBJ2-3; 7 bases align to TRBD2. Trimming removed 0 bases from V and 0 bases from J; junction bases left unmatched: 4. CDR3 length: 16 amino acids. Germline V gene sequence: CDR1 SGHRS, CDR2 YFSETQ. CDR3 DNA: TGCGCCAGCAGCTTGGGACTAGCAGTTAGCACAGATACGCAGTATTTT. Its translation: CASSLGLAVSTDTQYF. Looking up the rest from reference TRBV5-1 and TRBJ2-3 gives the full variable domain: KAGVTQTPRYLIKTRGQQVTLSCSPISGHRSVSWYQQTPGQGLQFLFEYFSETQRNKGNFPGRFSGRQFSNSRSEMNVSTLELGDSALYLCASSLGLAVSTDTQYFGPGTRLTVL.

The J gene is TRBJ2-4, the V gene TRBV5-6, with TRBD2 identical over 7 bases. Germline V gene sequence: CDR1 SGHDT, CDR2 YYEEEE. This CDR3 comprises 16 residues. Losses at the gene ends were 4 bases for V and 0 bases for J; bases not matched to a gene: 7. Here the CDR3 DNA reads TGTGCCAGCAGCGGGAGGGGAAATCTAGCCAAAAACATTCAGTACTTC. Protein sequence: CASSGRGNLAKNIQYF. Looking up the rest from reference TRBV5-6 and TRBJ2-4 gives the full variable domain: DAGVTQSPTHLIKTRGQQVTLRCSPKSGHDTVSWYQQALGQGPQFIFQYYEEEERQRGNFPDRFSGHQFPNYSSELNVNALLLGDSALYLCASSGRGNLAKNIQYFGAGTRLSVL.

V is TRBV6-4 and J is TRBJ2-4; 7 bases line up with TRBD1. The CDR3 has 15 amino acids. CDR1 and CDR2 (germline): MRHNA, SNTAGT. The V segment lost 4 bases and the J segment 8 bases; nucleotides outside the gene matches: 11. CDR3 sequence (DNA): TGTGCCAGCAGTGCTACTACAGGGGTCGGGGACATTCAGTACTTC. Residues: CASSATTGVGDIQYF.

This clone was observed many times. This chain links TRBV19 with TRBJ1-2; 8 bases map to TRBD1. In germline, CDR1 is LNHDA, CDR2 SQIVND (reference sequence). This CDR3 is built from 15 residues. Trimming took 6 bases from V and 5 from J; bases not matched to a gene: 11. CDR3 sequence reads: CASSPTGGVWYGYTF. DNA of the CDR3: TGTGCCAGTAGCCCCACAGGGGGTGTTTGGTATGGCTACACCTTC.

This clone is termed medium-sized. V gene TRBV15 combines with J gene TRBJ1-2; D is ambiguous. The CDR3 sequence is 16 residues long. Germline-derived CDR1 and CDR2 are LNHNV and YYDKDF (reference sequence). The V gene lost 2 bases and the J gene lost 1 base, with 14 bases spanning the gap. The CDR3: CATSRMYRILNYGYTF. The CDR3 DNA sequence: TGTGCCACCAGCAGAATGTACCGAATACTTAACTATGGCTACACCTTC.

V gene TRBV5-1 combines with J gene TRBJ1-2; D perhaps matches TRBD1 (6 bases). This CDR3 comprises 15 residues. Germline CDR1 is SGHRS and CDR2 is YFSETQ. Between the trimmed V and J ends, which lost 4 bases and 4 bases, there was a span of 17 bases. The CDR3 DNA sequence: TGCGCCAGCAGCCCGGGAGGGACAAATGGCTATGGCTACACCTTC. Protein product: CASSPGGTNGYGYTF. Variable domain in full (rest from reference TRBV5-1 and TRBJ1-2): KAGVTQTPRYLIKTRGQQVTLSCSPISGHRSVSWYQQTPGQGLQFLFEYFSETQRNKGNFPGRFSGRQFSNSRSEMNVSTLELGDSALYLCASSPGGTNGYGYTFGSGTRLTVV.

The table lists this clone with many counts. The chain employs TRBV4-1 and TRBJ2-7; TRBD2 matches 8 bases. CDR1 MGHRA and CDR2 YSYEKL come from the germline V gene. Trimming removed 4 bases from V and 2 bases from J; junction bases left unmatched: 7. The CDR3 covers 15 residues. The CDR3 protein is CASSRELAVTYEQYF. CDR3 DNA sequence: TGCGCCAGCAGCCGGGAACTAGCGGTAACCTACGAGCAGTACTTC.

The chain is built from TRBV5-4 and TRBJ2-5; 7 nucleotides align to TRBD1. The germline V gene has CDR1 SGHNT and CDR2 YYREEE (reference sequence). The CDR3 spans 12 residues. Trimming removed 4 bases from V and 10 bases from J; junction bases left unmatched: 7. CDR3 residues: CASSLDRDNQYF. The CDR3 region has the DNA TGTGCCAGCAGCCTTGACAGGGATAACCAGTACTTC.